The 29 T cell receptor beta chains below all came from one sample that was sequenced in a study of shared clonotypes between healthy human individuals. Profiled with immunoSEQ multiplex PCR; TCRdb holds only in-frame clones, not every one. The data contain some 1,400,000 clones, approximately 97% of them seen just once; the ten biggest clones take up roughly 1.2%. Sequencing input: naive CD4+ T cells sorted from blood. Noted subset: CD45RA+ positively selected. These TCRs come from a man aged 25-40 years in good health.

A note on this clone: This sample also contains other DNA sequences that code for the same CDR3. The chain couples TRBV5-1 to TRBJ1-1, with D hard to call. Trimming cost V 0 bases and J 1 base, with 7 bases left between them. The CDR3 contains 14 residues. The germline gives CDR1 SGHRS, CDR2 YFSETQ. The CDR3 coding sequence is TGCGCCAGCAGCTTGGGCGGCACGAACACTGAAGCTTTCTTT. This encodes CASSLGGTNTEAFF.

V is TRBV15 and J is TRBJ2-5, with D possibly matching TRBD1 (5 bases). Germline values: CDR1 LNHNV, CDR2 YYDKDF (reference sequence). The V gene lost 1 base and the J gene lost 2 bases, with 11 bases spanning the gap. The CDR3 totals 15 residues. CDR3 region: CATSRADSRQETQYF. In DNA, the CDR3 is TGTGCCACCAGCAGAGCCGACAGCCGTCAAGAGACCCAGTACTTC.

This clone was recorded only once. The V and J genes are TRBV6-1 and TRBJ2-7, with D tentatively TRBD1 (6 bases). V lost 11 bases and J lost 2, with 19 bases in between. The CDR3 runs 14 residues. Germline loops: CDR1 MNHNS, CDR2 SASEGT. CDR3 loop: CASSRDNSPYEQYF. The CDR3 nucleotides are TGTGCCTCCAGTCGGGACAACTCACCCTACGAGCAGTACTTC.

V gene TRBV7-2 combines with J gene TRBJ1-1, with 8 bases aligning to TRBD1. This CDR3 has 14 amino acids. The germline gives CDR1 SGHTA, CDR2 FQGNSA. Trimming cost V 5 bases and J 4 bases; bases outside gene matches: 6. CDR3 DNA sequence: TGTGCCAGCAGCGTGGACAGGGTACGCACTGAAGCTTTCTTT. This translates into CASSVDRVRTEAFF.

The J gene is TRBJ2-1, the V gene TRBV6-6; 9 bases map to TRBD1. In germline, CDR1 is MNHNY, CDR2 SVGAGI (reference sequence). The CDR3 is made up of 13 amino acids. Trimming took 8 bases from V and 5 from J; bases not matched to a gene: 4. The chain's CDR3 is CASDRDRDNEQFF. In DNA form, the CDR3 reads TGTGCCAGCGACCGGGACAGGGACAATGAGCAGTTCTTC.

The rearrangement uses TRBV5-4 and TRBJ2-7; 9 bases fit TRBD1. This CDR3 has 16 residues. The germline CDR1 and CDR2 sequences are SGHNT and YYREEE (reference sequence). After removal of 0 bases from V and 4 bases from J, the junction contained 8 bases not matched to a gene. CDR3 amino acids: CASSLAGTGSRYEQYF. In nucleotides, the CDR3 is TGTGCCAGCAGCTTGGCCGGGACAGGGTCCAGGTACGAGCAGTACTTC.

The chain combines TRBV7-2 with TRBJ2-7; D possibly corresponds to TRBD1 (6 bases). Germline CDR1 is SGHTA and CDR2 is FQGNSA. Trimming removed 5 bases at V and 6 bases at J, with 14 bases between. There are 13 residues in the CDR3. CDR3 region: CASSRGGVPEQYF. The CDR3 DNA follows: TGTGCCAGCAGCCGAGGGGGAGTACCCGAGCAGTACTTC.

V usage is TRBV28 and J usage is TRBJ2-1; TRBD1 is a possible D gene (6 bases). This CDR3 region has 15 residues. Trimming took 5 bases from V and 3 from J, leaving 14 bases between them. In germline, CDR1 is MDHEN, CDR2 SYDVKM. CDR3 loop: CASSLPGQNYNEQFF. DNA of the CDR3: TGTGCCAGCAGTCTACCGGGACAAAACTACAATGAGCAGTTCTTC.

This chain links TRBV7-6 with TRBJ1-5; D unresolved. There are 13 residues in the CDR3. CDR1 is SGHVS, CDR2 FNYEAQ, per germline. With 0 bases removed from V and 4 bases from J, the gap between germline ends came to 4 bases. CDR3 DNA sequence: TGTGCCAGCAGCTTAGCAAGTAATCAGCCCCAGCATTTT. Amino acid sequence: CASSLASNQPQHF. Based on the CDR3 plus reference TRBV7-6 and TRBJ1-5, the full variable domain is GAGVSQSPRYKVTKRGQDVALRCDPISGHVSLYWYRQALGQGPEFLTYFNYEAQQDKSGLPNDRFSAERPEGSISTLTIQRTEQRDSAMYRCASSLASNQPQHFGDGTRLSIL.

The CDR3 DNA reads TGTGCCAGCAGTACGAGACTAGCGGAAATCTCCTACGAGCAGTACTTC. Its translation: CASSTRLAEISYEQYF. This sequence joins TRBV6-6 and TRBJ2-7; 9 bases align to TRBD2. Germline assignment: CDR1 MNHNY and CDR2 SVGAGI (reference sequence). The junction had 8 bases not matched to a gene; V was cut back by 5 bases and J by 0 bases. CDR3 length equals 16 residues.

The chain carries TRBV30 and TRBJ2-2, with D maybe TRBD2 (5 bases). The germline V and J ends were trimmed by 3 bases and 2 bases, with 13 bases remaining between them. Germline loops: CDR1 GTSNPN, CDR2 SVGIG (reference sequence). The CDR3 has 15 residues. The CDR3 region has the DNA TGTGCCTGGAGGACCGGGCGGGCTAACACCGGGGAGCTGTTTTTT. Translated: CAWRTGRANTGELFF.

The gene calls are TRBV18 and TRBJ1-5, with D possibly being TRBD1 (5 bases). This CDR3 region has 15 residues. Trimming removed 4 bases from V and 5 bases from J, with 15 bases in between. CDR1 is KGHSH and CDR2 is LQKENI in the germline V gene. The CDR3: CASSHSQGLDQPQHF. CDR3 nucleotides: TGTGCCAGCTCACACTCTCAGGGATTGGATCAGCCCCAGCATTTT.

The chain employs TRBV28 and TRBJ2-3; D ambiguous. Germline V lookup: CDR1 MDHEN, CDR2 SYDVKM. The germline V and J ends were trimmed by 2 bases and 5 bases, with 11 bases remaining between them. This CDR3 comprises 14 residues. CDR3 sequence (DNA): TGTGCCAGCAGTTTAGGAGTTTTTGGAGATACGCAGTATTTT. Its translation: CASSLGVFGDTQYF.

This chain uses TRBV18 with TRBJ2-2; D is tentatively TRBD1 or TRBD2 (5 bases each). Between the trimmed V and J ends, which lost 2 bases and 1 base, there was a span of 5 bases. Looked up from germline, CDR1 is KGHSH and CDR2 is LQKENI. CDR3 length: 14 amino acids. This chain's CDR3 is CASSPGGNTGELFF. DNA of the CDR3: TGTGCCAGCTCACCAGGGGGGAACACCGGGGAGCTGTTTTTT.

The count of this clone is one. The DNA of the CDR3 is TGTGCCAGCAGGCCCCGGGTAGGAGATAATGAAAAACTGTTTTTT. This sequence encodes CASRPRVGDNEKLFF. The rearrangement uses TRBV6-5 and TRBJ1-4; no definite D call. CDR1 MNHEY and CDR2 SVGAGI come from the germline V gene. The CDR3 loop spans 15 amino acids. V was shortened by 6 bases and J by 4 bases, with 15 bases between the two germline ends.

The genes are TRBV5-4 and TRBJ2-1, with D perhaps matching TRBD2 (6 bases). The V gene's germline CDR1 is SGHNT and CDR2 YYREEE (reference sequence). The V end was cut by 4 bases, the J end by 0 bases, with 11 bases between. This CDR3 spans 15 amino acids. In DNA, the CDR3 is TGTGCCAGCAGCCCCCGGGGGAGCTCCTACAATGAGCAGTTCTTC. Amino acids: CASSPRGSSYNEQFF.

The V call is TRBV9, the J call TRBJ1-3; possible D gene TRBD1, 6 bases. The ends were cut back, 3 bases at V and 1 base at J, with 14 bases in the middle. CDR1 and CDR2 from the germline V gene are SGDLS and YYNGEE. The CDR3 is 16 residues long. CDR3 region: CASSALQGLSGNTIYF. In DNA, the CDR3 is TGTGCCAGCAGCGCCTTACAGGGTCTTTCTGGAAACACCATATATTTT.

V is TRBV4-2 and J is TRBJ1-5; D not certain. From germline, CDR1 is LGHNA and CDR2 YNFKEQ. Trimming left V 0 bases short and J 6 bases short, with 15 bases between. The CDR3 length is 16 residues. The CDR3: CASSQDPQSVGQPQHF. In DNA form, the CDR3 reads TGTGCCAGCAGCCAAGACCCCCAGTCTGTAGGTCAGCCCCAGCATTTT.

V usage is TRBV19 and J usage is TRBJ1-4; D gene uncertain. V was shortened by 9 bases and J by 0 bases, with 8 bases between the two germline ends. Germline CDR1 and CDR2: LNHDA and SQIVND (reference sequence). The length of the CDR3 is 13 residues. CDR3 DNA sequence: TGTGCCAGCTCAGATTCAACTAATGAAAAACTGTTTTTT. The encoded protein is CASSDSTNEKLFF.

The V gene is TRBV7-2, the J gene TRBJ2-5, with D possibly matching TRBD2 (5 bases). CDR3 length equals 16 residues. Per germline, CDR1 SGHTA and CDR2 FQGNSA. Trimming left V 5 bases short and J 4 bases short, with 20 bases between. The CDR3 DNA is TGTGCCAGCAGCGCTTCTCAGAGGGCTTTAAGAGAGACCCAGTACTTC. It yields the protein CASSASQRALRETQYF.

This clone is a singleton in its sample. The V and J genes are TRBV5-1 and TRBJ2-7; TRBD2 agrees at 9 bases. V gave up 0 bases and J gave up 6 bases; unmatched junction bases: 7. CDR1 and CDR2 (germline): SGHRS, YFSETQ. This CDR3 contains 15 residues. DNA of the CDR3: TGCGCCAGCAGCTTGGTCGCGGGAGGGTCCATCGAGCAGTACTTC. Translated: CASSLVAGGSIEQYF. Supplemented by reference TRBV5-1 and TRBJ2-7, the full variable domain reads KAGVTQTPRYLIKTRGQQVTLSCSPISGHRSVSWYQQTPGQGLQFLFEYFSETQRNKGNFPGRFSGRQFSNSRSEMNVSTLELGDSALYLCASSLVAGGSIEQYFGPGTRLTVT.

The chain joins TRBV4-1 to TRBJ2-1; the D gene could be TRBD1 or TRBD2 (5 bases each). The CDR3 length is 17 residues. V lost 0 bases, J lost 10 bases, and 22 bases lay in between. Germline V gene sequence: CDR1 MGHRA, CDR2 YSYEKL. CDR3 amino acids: CASSQDGAGRRPWEQFF. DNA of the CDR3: TGCGCCAGCAGCCAAGATGGGGCAGGGAGAAGGCCTTGGGAGCAGTTCTTC.

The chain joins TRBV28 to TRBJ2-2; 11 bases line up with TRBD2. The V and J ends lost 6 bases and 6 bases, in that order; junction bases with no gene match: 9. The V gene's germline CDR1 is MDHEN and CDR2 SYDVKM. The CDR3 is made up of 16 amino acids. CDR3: CASRTPSGRFAGELFF. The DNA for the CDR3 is TGTGCCAGCAGGACTCCTAGCGGGAGGTTCGCCGGGGAGCTGTTTTTT.

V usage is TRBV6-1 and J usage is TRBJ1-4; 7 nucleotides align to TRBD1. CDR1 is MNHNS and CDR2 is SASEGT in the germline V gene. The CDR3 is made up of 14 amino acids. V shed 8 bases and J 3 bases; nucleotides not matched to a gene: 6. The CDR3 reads CASDITGANEKLFF. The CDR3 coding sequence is TGTGCCAGCGATATCACAGGGGCTAATGAAAAACTGTTTTTT.

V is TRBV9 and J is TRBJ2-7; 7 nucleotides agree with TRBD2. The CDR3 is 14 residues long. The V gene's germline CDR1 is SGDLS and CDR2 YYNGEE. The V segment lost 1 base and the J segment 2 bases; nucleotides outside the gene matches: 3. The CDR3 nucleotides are TGTGCCAGCAGCGTACTAGCGGAAGCCTACGAGCAGTACTTC. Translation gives CASSVLAEAYEQYF. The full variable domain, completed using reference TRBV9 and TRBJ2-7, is DSGVTQTPKHLITATGQRVTLRCSPRSGDLSVYWYQQSLDQGLQFLIQYYNGEERAKGNILERFSAQQFPDLHSELNLSSLELGDSALYFCASSVLAEAYEQYFGPGTRLTVT.

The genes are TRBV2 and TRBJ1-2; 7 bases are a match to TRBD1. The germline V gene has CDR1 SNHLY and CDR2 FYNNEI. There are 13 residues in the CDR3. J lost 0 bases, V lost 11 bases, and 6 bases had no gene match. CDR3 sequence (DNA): TGTGCCGGACAGGTTGAAGCTAACTATGGCTACACCTTC. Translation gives CAGQVEANYGYTF. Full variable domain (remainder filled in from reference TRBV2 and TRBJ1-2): EPEVTQTPSHQVTQMGQEVILRCVPISNHLYFYWYRQILGQKVEFLVSFYNNEISEKSEIFDDQFSVERPDGSNFTLKIRSTKLEDSAMYFCAGQVEANYGYTFGSGTRLTVV.

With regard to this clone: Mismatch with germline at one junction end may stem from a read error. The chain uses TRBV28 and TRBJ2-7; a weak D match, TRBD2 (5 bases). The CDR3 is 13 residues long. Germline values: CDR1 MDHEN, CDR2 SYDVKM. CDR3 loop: CASKGNTQSAGDF. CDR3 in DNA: TGTGCCAGCAAGGGTAACACCCAGTCCGCCGGGGACTTC.

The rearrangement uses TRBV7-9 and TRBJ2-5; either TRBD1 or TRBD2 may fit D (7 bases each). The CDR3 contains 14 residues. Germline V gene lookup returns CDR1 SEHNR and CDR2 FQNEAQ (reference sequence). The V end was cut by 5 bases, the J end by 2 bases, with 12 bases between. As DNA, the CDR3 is TGTGCCAGCAGCAGGGGGGGACAGCAAGAGACCCAGTACTTC. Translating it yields CASSRGGQQETQYF.

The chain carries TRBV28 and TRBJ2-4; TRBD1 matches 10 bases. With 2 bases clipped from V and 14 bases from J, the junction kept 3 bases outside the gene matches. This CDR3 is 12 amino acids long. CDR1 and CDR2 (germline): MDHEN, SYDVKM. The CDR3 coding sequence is TGTGCCAGCAGTTTACAGGGGACAGGGGAGTACTTC. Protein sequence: CASSLQGTGEYF.